The source of this TCR beta chain is a study of blood T cell repertoires in COVID-19. In the study overall: Acute and convalescent COVID-19 specimens originated in the United States, Italy and Spain.

The CDR3 spans 18 residues. The junction had 15 bases not matched to a gene; V was cut back by 7 bases and J by 3 bases. Germline lookup yields CDR1 SEHNR and CDR2 FQNEAQ (reference sequence). Authors' processing steps: How many nucleated cells were present was estimated from reference gene primer amplification. TCRdb keeps only in-frame clones here, not all; method: immunoSEQ multiplex PCR. The DNA gave D and trimming, while V, J and clone size come from that table. The table records 300,000 to 400,000 clones, approximately 88% of them present only once. The source material was PBMCs or T cells enriched from blood (not recorded which). V usage is TRBV7-9 and J usage is TRBJ1-1; 12 bases match TRBD1. This sequence originates from a woman younger than 45 with acute COVID-19. The CDR3 loop reads CASNHRRDRGRTDTEAFF. The CDR3 nucleotides read TGTGCCAGCAACCATCGACGGGACAGGGGGCGAACAGACACTGAAGCTTTCTTT.